These T cell receptor beta chains were read from a single sample in a study of T-cell reconstitution after alpha-beta-depleted transplantation in children. MiXCR, run by TCRdb on the PCR reads, gives a single entry per CDR3 protein. The sample records approximately 520,000 distinct CDR3 sequences, 32% being singletons. The input for sequencing was PBMCs from the stem cell graft donor, taken from the stem cell graft. The receptors come from a human donor who donated a stem cell graft to a child with aplastic anemia. Each CDR3 is given with its conserved first and last residue. Each record gives: D gene, J gene, clone size, V gene, CDR3 protein, CDR3 DNA. The D gene is left open where the match is weak. Clone size appears in some rows only: once, few, many, or a class for an expanded clone.

>.|TRBJ1-5|few|TRBV11-2
CASSLEFGRHQPQHF
TGTGCCAGCAGCTTAGAATTTGGAAGGCACCAGCCCCAGCATTTT
>.|TRBJ1-2|.|TRBV12-3/TRBV12-4
CASSFRARANYGYTF
TGTGCCAGCAGTTTCAGGGCCAGAGCTAACTATGGCTACACCTTC
>TRBD1|TRBJ2-5|.|TRBV7-2
CASSLSGQGAQETQYF
TGTGCCAGCAGCTTATCGGGCCAGGGGGCGCAAGAGACCCAGTACTTC
>.|TRBJ1-6|.|TRBV30
CAWEETAGPLHF
TGTGCCTGGGAAGAGACAGCCGGGCCCCTCCACTTT
>.|TRBJ1-3|.|TRBV6-4
CATRGGSGNTIYF
TGTGCCACCCGAGGAGGGTCTGGAAACACCATATATTTT
>TRBD1|TRBJ2-7|.|TRBV5-1
CASSLGQGNYEQYF
TGCGCCAGCAGCTTGGGACAGGGGAACTACGAGCAGTACTTC
>.|TRBJ1-1|.|TRBV6-6
CASSLSGEFEAFF
TGTGCCAGCAGTCTTTCCGGGGAGTTTGAAGCTTTCTTT
>TRBD2|TRBJ2-7|few|TRBV12-3/TRBV12-4
CASSSVVAGSYEQYF
TGTGCCAGCAGTTCCGTGGTAGCGGGAAGCTACGAGCAGTACTTC
>.|TRBJ2-1|once|TRBV15
CATSTASYNEQFF
TGTGCCACCAGCACAGCCTCCTACAATGAGCAGTTCTTC
>.|TRBJ2-2|once|TRBV29-1
CSVEDGGDFYTGELFF
TGCAGCGTTGAAGATGGGGGAGACTTTTACACCGGGGAGCTGTTTTTT
>TRBD1|TRBJ1-2|.|TRBV5-6
CASSFELRTGLNYGYTF
TGTGCCAGCAGCTTCGAACTCCGGACAGGGTTAAACTATGGCTACACCTTC
>.|TRBJ1-2|few|TRBV29-1
CSVASGIGYGYTF
TGCAGCGTTGCATCGGGCATTGGCTATGGCTACACCTTC
>TRBD1|TRBJ1-4|.|TRBV19
CASSLMTGEKLFF
TGTGCCAGTAGTCTGATGACAGGGGAAAAACTGTTTTTT
>.|TRBJ1-2|few|TRBV14
CASSQYGWNGYTF
TGTGCCAGCAGCCAATACGGGTGGAATGGCTACACCTTC
>TRBD2|TRBJ2-7|.|TRBV4-2
CASSQDSRAGGRGYEQYF
TGTGCCAGCAGCCAAGATAGTAGGGCGGGAGGCCGAGGCTACGAGCAGTACTTC
>.|TRBJ2-2|few|TRBV9
CASSVATPRELFF
TGTGCCAGCAGCGTAGCCACGCCCCGGGAGCTGTTTTTT
>.|TRBJ1-6|few|TRBV10-3
CAISEDYNNSPLHF
TGTGCCATCAGTGAAGATTACAATAATTCACCCCTCCACTTT
>.|TRBJ2-3|.|TRBV6-2/TRBV6-3
CASSYSSPLATDTQYF
TGTGCCAGCAGTTACTCCTCACCCCTTGCCACAGATACGCAGTATTTT
>TRBD1|TRBJ1-2|many|TRBV7-2
CASSLGGQGAYGYTF
TGTGCCAGCAGCTTGGGGGGACAGGGGGCTTATGGCTACACCTTC
>.|TRBJ2-7|.|TRBV5-4
CASSRGGGDSYEQYF
TGTGCCAGCAGCAGAGGTGGAGGGGATTCCTACGAGCAGTACTTC
>.|TRBJ1-2|few|TRBV20-1
CSARDRSRHYGYTF
TGCAGTGCTAGAGATCGTAGCAGGCACTATGGCTACACCTTC
>TRBD1|TRBJ2-3|many|TRBV20-1
CSVSRGQDTQYF
TGCAGTGTATCCAGGGGGCAAGATACGCAGTATTTT
>.|TRBJ2-2|few|TRBV29-1
CSADRGPSTGELFF
TGCAGCGCAGATCGAGGGCCTTCCACCGGGGAGCTGTTTTTT
>TRBD1|TRBJ2-1|.|TRBV20-1
CSAGTPDRGWNEQFF
TGCAGTGCCGGTACCCCGGACAGGGGATGGAATGAGCAGTTCTTC
>TRBD1|TRBJ1-6|.|TRBV7-9
CASSEGGARGNSPLHF
TGTGCCAGCAGCGAAGGGGGCGCGAGGGGGAATTCACCCCTCCACTTT
>TRBD2|TRBJ2-5|few|TRBV12-3/TRBV12-4
CASRGGGRDGTQYF
TGTGCCAGCCGAGGGGGCGGGAGGGACGGGACCCAGTACTTC
>.|TRBJ1-5|.|TRBV24-1
CATSDLASNQPQHF
TGTGCCACCAGTGATTTGGCCAGCAATCAGCCCCAGCATTTT
>TRBD2|TRBJ2-1|few|TRBV11-2
CASSPGAGRLGEQFF
TGTGCCAGCAGCCCAGGAGCGGGGCGGTTAGGTGAGCAGTTCTTC
>.|TRBJ2-7|few|TRBV5-6
CASSLVDPGSRNEQYF
TGTGCCAGCAGCTTGGTGGACCCCGGGTCACGAAACGAGCAGTACTTC
>TRBD1|TRBJ1-1|few|TRBV20-1
CSARGNRGLVTEAFF
TGCAGTGCTAGAGGCAACAGGGGGCTAGTTACTGAAGCTTTCTTT
>.|TRBJ1-4|.|TRBV19
CASSILTSATNEKLFF
TGTGCCAGTAGTATCCTAACGTCTGCAACTAATGAAAAACTGTTTTTT
>TRBD2|TRBJ2-3|.|TRBV12-3/TRBV12-4
CASSSGLAGPDTQYF
TGTGCCAGCAGTTCCGGTCTAGCGGGCCCAGATACGCAGTATTTT
>.|TRBJ1-1|.|TRBV10-2
CASTQASSAEAFF
TGCGCCAGCACCCAGGCTAGTAGTGCTGAAGCTTTCTTT
>.|TRBJ1-1|few|TRBV6-1
CASTFVTAVNTEAFF
TGTGCCAGCACCTTCGTAACGGCAGTGAACACTGAAGCTTTCTTT
>.|TRBJ1-4|few|TRBV9
CASSEYRDNEKLFF
TGTGCCAGCAGCGAATACCGGGACAATGAAAAACTGTTTTTT
>TRBD1|TRBJ2-2|few|TRBV18
CASSPSGGDTGELFF
TGTGCCAGCTCGCCGTCAGGGGGCGACACCGGGGAGCTGTTTTTT
>TRBD1|TRBJ2-7|.|TRBV7-9
CASSSPGQGYEQYF
TGTGCCAGCAGCTCACCGGGACAGGGCTACGAGCAGTACTTC
>.|TRBJ2-1|few|TRBV6-2/TRBV6-3
CASSYSSGGVGNEQFF
TGTGCCAGCAGTTACTCGAGCGGAGGAGTGGGGAATGAGCAGTTCTTC
>TRBD1|TRBJ1-4|few|TRBV24-1
CATSDLPGQSNEKLFF
TGTGCCACCAGTGATTTGCCGGGACAGTCTAATGAAAAACTGTTTTTT
>.|TRBJ1-5|.|TRBV20-1
CSARAAGKGTLQPQHF
TGCAGTGCTAGGGCTGCGGGGAAGGGGACACTTCAGCCCCAGCATTTT
>.|TRBJ2-3|few|TRBV11-2
CASSLDLAPASTDTQYF
TGTGCCAGCAGCTTAGATCTGGCCCCGGCTAGCACAGATACGCAGTATTTT
>.|TRBJ2-1|.|TRBV2
CASSGGAEAYNEQFF
TGTGCCAGCAGTGGAGGAGCGGAAGCTTACAATGAGCAGTTCTTC
>TRBD1|TRBJ1-5|few|TRBV30
CAWSVEGASSNQPQHF
TGTGCCTGGAGTGTAGAGGGGGCGTCGAGCAATCAGCCCCAGCATTTT
>.|TRBJ1-1|.|TRBV18
CASSPGRVEAFF
TGTGCCAGCTCACCTGGACGGGTTGAAGCTTTCTTT
>TRBD1|TRBJ1-1|.|TRBV10-3
CAIRGTADTEAFF
TGTGCCATCAGGGGGACAGCGGACACTGAAGCTTTCTTT
>TRBD1|TRBJ1-1|few|TRBV10-3
CAISVTGVGNTEAFF
TGTGCCATCAGTGTTACAGGGGTTGGGAACACTGAAGCTTTCTTT
>TRBD1|TRBJ2-7|few|TRBV29-1
CSVEEAGQGSYEQYF
TGCAGCGTTGAAGAGGCAGGACAGGGGTCCTACGAGCAGTACTTC
>TRBD2|TRBJ2-1|few|TRBV20-1
CSARAASGSSYNEQFF
TGCAGTGCTAGGGCGGCTAGCGGGAGCTCCTACAATGAGCAGTTCTTC
>.|TRBJ1-3|.|TRBV12-3/TRBV12-4
CASSLYDLGVRGNTIYF
TGTGCCAGCAGTTTATATGATCTGGGGGTACGCGGAAACACCATATATTTT
>TRBD2|TRBJ2-5|few|TRBV7-2
CASSFGLAVETQYF
TGTGCCAGCAGCTTTGGACTAGCGGTAGAGACCCAGTACTTC
>TRBD2|TRBJ2-2|.|TRBV20-1
CSAPPPGLAVGELFF
TGCAGTGCTCCCCCCCCGGGACTAGCTGTCGGGGAGCTGTTTTTT